The table lists the clone carrying this TCR beta chain with many counts. This specimen belongs to a study of T cells in Graves' hyperthyroidism and ophthalmopathy. This CDR3 has 15 amino acids. Looked up from germline, CDR1 is MNHEY and CDR2 is SVGEGT. Trimming pared 1 base from V and 0 bases from J, leaving 10 bases between. RNA transcripts were the template for amplifying TCR beta CDR3 regions. TCR CDR3 regions were first amplified by RT-PCR with HTBI primers. MiXCR was run by TCRdb on the multiplex PCR reads, yielding one entry per CDR3 protein. Among 500,000 or so distinct CDR3 sequences listed, about 15% were seen once.

Sample: blood. The receptor's source is a woman in her twenties or thirties with Graves' ophthalmopathy. V usage is TRBV6-2 or TRBV6-3 and J usage is TRBJ2-7, with D perhaps TRBD1 or TRBD2 (5 bases each). DNA of the CDR3: TGTGCCAGCAGTTACTACCGGGACGGCTCCTACGAGCAGTACTTC. Protein: CASSYYRDGSYEQYF.